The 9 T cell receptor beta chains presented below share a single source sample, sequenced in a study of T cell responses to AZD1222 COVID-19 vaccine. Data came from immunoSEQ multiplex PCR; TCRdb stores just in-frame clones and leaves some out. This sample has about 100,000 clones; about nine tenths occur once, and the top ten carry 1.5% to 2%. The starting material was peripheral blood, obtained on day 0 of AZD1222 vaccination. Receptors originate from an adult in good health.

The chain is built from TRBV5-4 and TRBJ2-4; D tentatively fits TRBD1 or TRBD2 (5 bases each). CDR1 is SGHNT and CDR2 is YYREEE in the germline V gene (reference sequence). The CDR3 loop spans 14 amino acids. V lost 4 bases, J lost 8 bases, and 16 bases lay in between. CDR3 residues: CASSPQHRGDIQYF. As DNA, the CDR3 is TGTGCCAGCAGCCCACAACATAGAGGGGACATTCAGTACTTC.

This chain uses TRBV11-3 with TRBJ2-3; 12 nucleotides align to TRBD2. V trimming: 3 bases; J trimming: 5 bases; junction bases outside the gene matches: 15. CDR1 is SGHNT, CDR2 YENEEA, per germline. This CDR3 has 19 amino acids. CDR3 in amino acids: CASSFHIILAGGYGDTQYF. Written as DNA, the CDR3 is TGTGCCAGCAGCTTCCACATAATACTAGCGGGGGGTTATGGAGATACGCAGTATTTT.

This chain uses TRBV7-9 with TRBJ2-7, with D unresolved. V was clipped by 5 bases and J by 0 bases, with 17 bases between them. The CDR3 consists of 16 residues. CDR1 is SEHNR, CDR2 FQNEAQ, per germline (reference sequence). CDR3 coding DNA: TGTGCCAGCAGCCCTTACCGCCCGGGCGGCTCCTACGAGCAGTACTTC. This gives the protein CASSPYRPGGSYEQYF.

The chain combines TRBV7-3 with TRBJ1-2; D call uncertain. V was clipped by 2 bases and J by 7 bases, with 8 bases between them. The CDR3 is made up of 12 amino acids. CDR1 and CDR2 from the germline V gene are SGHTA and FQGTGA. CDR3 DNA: TGTGCCAGCAGCTTAGAACGGGTTGGCTACACCTTC. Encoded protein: CASSLERVGYTF. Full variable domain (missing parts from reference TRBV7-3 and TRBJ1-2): GAGVSQTPSNKVTEKGKYVELRCDPISGHTALYWYRQSLGQGPEFLIYFQGTGAADDSGLPNDRFFAVRPEGSVSTLKIQRTERGDSAVYLCASSLERVGYTFGSGTRLTVV.

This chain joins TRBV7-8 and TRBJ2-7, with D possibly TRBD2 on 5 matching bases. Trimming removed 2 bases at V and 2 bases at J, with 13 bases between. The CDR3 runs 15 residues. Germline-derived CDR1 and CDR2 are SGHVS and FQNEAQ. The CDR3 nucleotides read TGTGCCAGCAGCTTACTAGCAGGCACCCCCTACGAGCAGTACTTC. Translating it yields CASSLLAGTPYEQYF.

The CDR3 DNA reads TGTGCCAGCAATACGGGGGACTACTCCTACGAGCAGTACTTC. Its translation is CASNTGDYSYEQYF. The chain is built from TRBV6-5 and TRBJ2-7; 7 bases match TRBD2. The trim removed 7 bases at V and 0 bases at J, leaving 6 bases unmatched. This CDR3 has 14 residues. Germline V gene data show CDR1 as MNHEY and CDR2 as SVGAGI.

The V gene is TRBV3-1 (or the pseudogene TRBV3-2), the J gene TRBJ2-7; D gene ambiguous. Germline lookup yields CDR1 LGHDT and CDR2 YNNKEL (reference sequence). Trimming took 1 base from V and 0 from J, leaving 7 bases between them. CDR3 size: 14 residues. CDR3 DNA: TGTGCCAGCAGCCAAGCATTTACCTCCTACGAGCAGTACTTC. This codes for CASSQAFTSYEQYF.

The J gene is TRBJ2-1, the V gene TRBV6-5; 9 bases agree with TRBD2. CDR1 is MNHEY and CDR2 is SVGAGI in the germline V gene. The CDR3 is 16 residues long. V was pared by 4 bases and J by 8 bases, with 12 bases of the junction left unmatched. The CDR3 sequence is CASSSPRGREGDEQFF. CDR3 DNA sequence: TGTGCCAGCAGTTCCCCGCGAGGGCGGGAGGGCGATGAGCAGTTCTTC.

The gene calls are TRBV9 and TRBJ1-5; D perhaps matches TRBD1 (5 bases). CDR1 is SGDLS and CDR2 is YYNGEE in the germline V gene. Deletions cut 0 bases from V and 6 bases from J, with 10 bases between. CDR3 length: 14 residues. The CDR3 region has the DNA TGTGCCAGCAGCGTAGGCAGGGAGATTCAGCCCCAGCATTTT. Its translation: CASSVGREIQPQHF.